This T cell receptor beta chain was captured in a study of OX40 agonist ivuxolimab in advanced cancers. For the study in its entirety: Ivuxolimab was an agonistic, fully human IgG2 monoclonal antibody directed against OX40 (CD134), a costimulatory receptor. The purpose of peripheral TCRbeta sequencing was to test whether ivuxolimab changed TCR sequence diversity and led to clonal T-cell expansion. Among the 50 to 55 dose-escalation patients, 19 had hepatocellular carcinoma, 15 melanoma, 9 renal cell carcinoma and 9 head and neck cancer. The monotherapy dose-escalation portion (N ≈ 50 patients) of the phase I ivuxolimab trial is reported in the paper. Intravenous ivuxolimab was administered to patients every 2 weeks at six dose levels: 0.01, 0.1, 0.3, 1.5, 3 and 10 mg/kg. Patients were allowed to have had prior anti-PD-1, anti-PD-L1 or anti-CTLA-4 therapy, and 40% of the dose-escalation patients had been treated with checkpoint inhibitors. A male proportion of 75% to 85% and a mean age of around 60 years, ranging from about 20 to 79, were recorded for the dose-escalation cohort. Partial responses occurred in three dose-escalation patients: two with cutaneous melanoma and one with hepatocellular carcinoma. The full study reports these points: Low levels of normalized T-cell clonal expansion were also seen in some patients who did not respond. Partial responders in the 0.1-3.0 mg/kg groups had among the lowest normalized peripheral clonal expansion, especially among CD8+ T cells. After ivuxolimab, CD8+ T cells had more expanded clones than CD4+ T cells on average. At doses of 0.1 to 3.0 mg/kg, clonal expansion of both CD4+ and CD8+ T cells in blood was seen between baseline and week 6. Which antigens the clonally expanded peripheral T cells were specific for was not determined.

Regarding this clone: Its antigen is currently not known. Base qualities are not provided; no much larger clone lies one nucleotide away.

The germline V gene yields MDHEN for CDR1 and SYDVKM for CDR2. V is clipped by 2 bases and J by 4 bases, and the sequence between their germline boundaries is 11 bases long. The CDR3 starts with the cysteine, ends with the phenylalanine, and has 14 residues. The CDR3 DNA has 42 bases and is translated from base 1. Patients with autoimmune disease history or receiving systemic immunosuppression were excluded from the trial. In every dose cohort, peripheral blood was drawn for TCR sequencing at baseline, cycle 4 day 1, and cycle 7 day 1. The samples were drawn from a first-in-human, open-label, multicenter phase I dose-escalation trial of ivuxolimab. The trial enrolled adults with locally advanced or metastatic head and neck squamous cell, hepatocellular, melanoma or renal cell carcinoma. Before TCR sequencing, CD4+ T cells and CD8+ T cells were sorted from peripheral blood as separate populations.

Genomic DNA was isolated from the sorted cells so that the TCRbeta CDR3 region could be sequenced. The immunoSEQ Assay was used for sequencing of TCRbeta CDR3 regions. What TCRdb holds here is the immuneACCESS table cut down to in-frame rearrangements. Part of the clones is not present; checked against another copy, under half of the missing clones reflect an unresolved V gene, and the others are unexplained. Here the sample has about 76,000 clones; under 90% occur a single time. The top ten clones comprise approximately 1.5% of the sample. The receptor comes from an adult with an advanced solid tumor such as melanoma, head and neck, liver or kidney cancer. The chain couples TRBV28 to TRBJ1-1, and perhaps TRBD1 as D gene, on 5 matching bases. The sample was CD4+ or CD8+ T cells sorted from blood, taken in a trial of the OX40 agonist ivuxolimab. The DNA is TGTGCCAGCAGTTTAGGGGGGATGGTCACTGAAGCTTTCTTT. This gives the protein CASSLGGMVTEAFF.